These 32 T cell receptor beta chains were all obtained from the same sample, sequenced in a study of radiotherapy plus CTLA-4 blockade in lung cancer. Here immunoSEQ multiplex PCR was the method, and the copy in TCRdb shows in-frame clones only, minus some. The sample records about 54,000 clones, roughly 80% being singletons. The sample in question was peripheral blood, obtained from a patient treated with radiotherapy plus ipilimumab. The receptors derive from a human donor with non-small cell lung cancer who had a partial response to radiotherapy plus ipilimumab.

The chain has TRBV19 and TRBJ1-2, with 8 nucleotides matching TRBD1. CDR1 is LNHDA and CDR2 is SQIVND in the germline V gene (reference sequence). The CDR3 consists of 14 residues. Losses at the gene ends were 6 bases for V and 2 bases for J; bases not matched to a gene: 5. The CDR3 protein is CASRGTGFNYGYTF. CDR3 bases: TGTGCCAGTAGGGGGACAGGCTTCAACTATGGCTACACCTTC.

V is TRBV7-6 and J is TRBJ1-5, with TRBD1 as a possible D gene (5 bases). This CDR3 region has 15 residues. V dropped 1 base and J dropped 1 base, with 8 bases sitting between them. The germline V gene encodes CDR1 SGHVS and CDR2 FNYEAQ. The CDR3 spells CASSLESGSNQPQHF. The CDR3 DNA reads as TGTGCCAGCAGCTTAGAATCAGGGAGCAATCAGCCCCAGCATTTT.

The rearrangement uses TRBV11-1 and TRBJ2-4; 9 bases map to TRBD1. CDR3 length: 14 residues. V trimming: 3 bases; J trimming: 5 bases; junction bases outside the gene matches: 2. Germline CDR1 reads SGHAT; CDR2 reads FQDESV (reference sequence). In DNA, the CDR3 is TGTGCCAGCAGCTTGTGGACAGGGGAAAACATTCAGTACTTC. Translating gives CASSLWTGENIQYF.

V and J are TRBV6-5 and TRBJ1-2; 8 nucleotides match TRBD1. CDR3 length: 13 amino acids. Germline CDR1 MNHEY, CDR2 SVGAGI. Trimming removed 6 bases from V and 4 bases from J; junction bases left unmatched: 4. For the CDR3, the DNA is TGTGCCAGCAGACAGGGGGGAATCTATGGCTACACCTTC. Its protein product is CASRQGGIYGYTF.

Note on this clone: Mismatch with germline at one junction end may stem from a read error. The chain links TRBV9 to TRBJ2-1; TRBD1 might be the D (6 bases). The CDR3 runs 15 residues. Germline CDR1 and CDR2: SGDLS and YYNGEE. CDR3 sequence: CAGSVEQGSVNEQFF. DNA of the CDR3: TGTGCCGGCAGCGTAGAACAGGGATCGGTAAATGAGCAGTTCTTC.

The chain carries TRBV11-2 and TRBJ1-3, with 8 bases matching TRBD1. Germline lookup yields CDR1 SGHAT and CDR2 FQNNGV. The CDR3 sequence is 14 residues long. V lost 3 bases to trimming and J lost 8 bases; unmatched junction nucleotides: 6. The CDR3 is CASSFFDRGDTIYF. The CDR3 region has the DNA TGTGCCAGCAGCTTCTTTGACAGGGGAGACACCATATATTTT. The entire variable domain, with the rest obtained from reference TRBV11-2 and TRBJ1-3, is as follows: EAGVAQSPRYKIIEKRQSVAFWCNPISGHATLYWYQQILGQGPKLLIQFQNNGVVDDSQLPKDRFSAERLKGVDSTLKIQPAKLEDSAVYLCASSFFDRGDTIYFGEGSWLTVV.

This clone has just one count. The chain links TRBV7-8 to TRBJ1-2; no definite D call. V was trimmed by 5 bases and J by 6 bases, leaving 13 bases between them. Germline CDR1 and CDR2: SGHVS and FQNEAQ. The CDR3 is 13 residues long. This CDR3 reads CASSPRRENGYTF. DNA for the CDR3: TGTGCCAGCAGCCCCCGGAGGGAAAATGGCTACACCTTC.

As regards this clone: Additional DNA sequences in this sample encode the identical CDR3. The rearrangement joins TRBV7-9 to TRBJ1-6; D is unclear. Between the trimmed V and J ends, which lost 0 bases and 7 bases, there was a span of 7 bases. Germline values: CDR1 SEHNR, CDR2 FQNEAQ (reference sequence). CDR3 size: 14 residues. Here the CDR3 reads CASSLATANSPLHF. CDR3 DNA sequence: TGTGCCAGCAGCTTAGCTACAGCCAATTCACCCCTCCACTTT.

CDR3: CASSPAQENTEAFF. In DNA, the CDR3 is TGTGCCAGCTCACCAGCCCAGGAGAACACTGAAGCTTTCTTT. The chain links TRBV18 to TRBJ1-1; D is uncertain. Trimming removed 2 bases at V and 1 base at J, with 8 bases between. The CDR3 has 14 amino acids. Germline CDR1 KGHSH, CDR2 LQKENI.

The rearrangement joins TRBV11-2 to TRBJ2-1; 8 bases align to TRBD2. V was clipped by 5 bases and J by 12 bases; unmatched bases: 12. Germline V lookup: CDR1 SGHAT, CDR2 FQNNGV. This CDR3 contains 14 residues. DNA for the CDR3: TGTGCCAGCAGCCCAGGAGGCGGGGGGCCACCGCAGTTCTTC. This encodes CASSPGGGGPPQFF.

In nucleotides, the CDR3 is TGTGCCAGCAGCTACCAACGCGGCAATGAGCAGTTCTTC. Its protein is CASSYQRGNEQFF. The chain employs TRBV7-2 and TRBJ2-1; D is ambiguous. CDR3 length equals 13 residues. With 4 bases removed from V and 6 bases from J, the gap between germline ends came to 10 bases. The germline gives CDR1 SGHTA, CDR2 FQGNSA.

The count of this clone is one. The chain joins TRBV5-1 to TRBJ1-1; 7 bases are shared with TRBD1. The trim removed 4 bases at V and 1 base at J, leaving 10 bases unmatched. There are 16 residues in the CDR3. Germline V lookup: CDR1 SGHRS, CDR2 YFSETQ. CDR3 sequence: CASSPSGQLTNTEAFF. CDR3 in DNA: TGCGCCAGCAGCCCGTCGGGACAGCTGACGAACACTGAAGCTTTCTTT.

The rearrangement links TRBV9 to TRBJ1-3; the D is unclear. Per the germline V gene, CDR1 is SGDLS and CDR2 is YYNGEE. Trimming took 3 bases from V and 0 from J, leaving 10 bases between them. CDR3 size: 15 residues. This CDR3 reads CASSASFSSGNTIYF. The DNA of the CDR3 is TGTGCCAGCAGCGCCTCTTTCTCCTCTGGAAACACCATATATTTT.

This clone appeared once. The chain employs TRBV19 and TRBJ1-5, with 7 nucleotides matching TRBD1. The J segment lost 2 bases and the V segment lost 7 bases, leaving 8 bases of the junction unmatched. Germline-derived CDR1 and CDR2 are LNHDA and SQIVND (reference sequence). This CDR3 is built from 15 residues. The CDR3 DNA sequence: TGTGCCAGTAAAATGAGAGGGGGCCGCAATCAGCCCCAGCATTTT. Residues: CASKMRGGRNQPQHF.

V gene TRBV6-5 combines with J gene TRBJ1-2; 7 nucleotides line up with TRBD1. J gave up 4 bases and V 7 bases, and 6 bases lay outside the gene matches. Germline CDR1 and CDR2: MNHEY and SVGAGI. CDR3 length: 13 residues. CDR3 loop: CASTPGGTYGYTF. The CDR3 bases are TGTGCCAGCACCCCAGGGGGAACCTATGGCTACACCTTC.

The chain carries TRBV7-6 and TRBJ2-7; weak D call: TRBD1 (6 bases). The CDR3 covers 16 residues. V lost 5 bases, J lost 2 bases, and 19 bases lay in between. Germline assignment: CDR1 SGHVS and CDR2 FNYEAQ. CDR3 coding DNA: TGTGCCAGCAGCCCTATAAGGGGGAGTAACACCTACGAGCAGTACTTC. The encoded protein is CASSPIRGSNTYEQYF.

V and J are TRBV9 and TRBJ2-5, with 7 nucleotides matching TRBD2. Germline-derived CDR1 and CDR2 are SGDLS and YYNGEE. Trimming removed 3 bases from V and 11 bases from J; junction bases left unmatched: 10. The CDR3 runs to 13 residues. In DNA form, the CDR3 reads TGTGCCAGCAGCGCGGGGGGAGAGGTTGAGCAGTACTTC. It yields the protein CASSAGGEVEQYF.

The V call is TRBV7-3, the J call TRBJ2-4, with D tentatively TRBD1 (6 bases). The CDR3 runs 14 residues. Germline CDR1 SGHTA, CDR2 FQGTGA. Deletions cut 7 bases from V and 0 bases from J, with 10 bases between. CDR3 residues: CASTQGLAKNIQYF. CDR3 nucleotide sequence: TGTGCCAGCACCCAGGGGCTAGCCAAAAACATTCAGTACTTC.

The chain has TRBV5-1 and TRBJ1-2, with 11 bases lining up with TRBD1. J lost 3 bases, V lost 3 bases, and 4 bases had no gene match. The germline gives CDR1 SGHRS, CDR2 YFSETQ. This CDR3 comprises 15 residues. The CDR3 is CASSSGQGADYGYTF. CDR3 nucleotide sequence: TGCGCCAGCAGCTCCGGACAGGGGGCTGACTATGGCTACACCTTC. Supplemented by reference TRBV5-1 and TRBJ1-2, the full variable domain reads KAGVTQTPRYLIKTRGQQVTLSCSPISGHRSVSWYQQTPGQGLQFLFEYFSETQRNKGNFPGRFSGRQFSNSRSEMNVSTLELGDSALYLCASSSGQGADYGYTFGSGTRLTVV.

The chain combines TRBV5-6 with TRBJ2-3, with D possibly matching TRBD2 (6 bases). The ends were cut back, 5 bases at V and 2 bases at J, with 15 bases in the middle. The CDR3 has 15 residues. CDR1 SGHDT and CDR2 YYEEEE come from the germline V gene. CDR3: CASSPRLGDTDTQYF. The CDR3 region has the DNA TGTGCCAGCAGTCCCCGACTAGGGGACACAGATACGCAGTATTTT.

The genes are TRBV5-1 and TRBJ1-2; 9 bases are a match to TRBD1. V lost 5 bases, J lost 3 bases, and 11 bases stayed unmatched. The V gene's germline CDR1 is SGHRS and CDR2 YFSETQ. The CDR3 totals 16 residues. CDR3 in DNA: TGCGCCAGCAGTATTTTCGGGACAGGGAACGACTATGGCTACACCTTC. This sequence encodes CASSIFGTGNDYGYTF. Using reference TRBV5-1 and TRBJ1-2 for the parts outside the CDR3, the full variable domain is KAGVTQTPRYLIKTRGQQVTLSCSPISGHRSVSWYQQTPGQGLQFLFEYFSETQRNKGNFPGRFSGRQFSNSRSEMNVSTLELGDSALYLCASSIFGTGNDYGYTFGSGTRLTVV.

The rearrangement links TRBV27 to TRBJ1-6, with TRBD1 matching over 10 bases. Germline loops: CDR1 MNHEY, CDR2 SMNVEV (reference sequence). V shed 6 bases, J shed 9 bases, and the junction held 5 bases outside the gene matches. The CDR3 totals 14 residues. The CDR3 DNA sequence: TGTGCCAGCAGCGACAGGGGGCTTAGTTCACCCCTCCACTTT. Amino acids: CASSDRGLSSPLHF.

The genes are TRBV18 and TRBJ1-5; possible D gene TRBD1, 5 bases. Trimming shortened V by 3 bases and J by 6 bases, and 12 bases separated the two germline ends. The CDR3 contains 14 residues. CDR1 KGHSH and CDR2 LQKENI come from the germline V gene. This CDR3 is CASSPAGRRQPQHF. CDR3 bases: TGTGCCAGCTCACCGGCAGGGAGGCGTCAGCCCCAGCATTTT.

V usage is TRBV6-5 and J usage is TRBJ1-6; 8 bases map to TRBD1. CDR1 and CDR2 (germline): MNHEY, SVGAGI. The CDR3 length is 15 residues. V was clipped by 1 base and J by 10 bases; unmatched bases: 6. The CDR3 nucleotides read TGTGCCAGCAGTTACTTTACAGGGGGGGACTCACCCCTCCACTTT. Residues: CASSYFTGGDSPLHF.

This clone was observed a few times. The rearrangement uses TRBV7-2 and TRBJ2-7; 7 bases are shared with TRBD2. Per the germline V gene, CDR1 is SGHTA and CDR2 is FQGNSA. The CDR3 spans 15 residues. V lost 4 bases and J lost 4; bases outside the gene matches: 10. The CDR3 DNA follows: TGTGCCAGCAGCTCAGCGATGGGGGGGGTGTACGAGCAGTACTTC. Translation: CASSSAMGGVYEQYF.

V usage is TRBV9 and J usage is TRBJ2-1; TRBD1 agrees at 7 bases. The CDR3 runs to 15 residues. The germline gives CDR1 SGDLS, CDR2 YYNGEE. With V trimmed by 0 bases and J by 7 bases, 7 bases remained unmatched. CDR3 sequence: CASSVAGGLGNEQFF. In DNA form, the CDR3 reads TGTGCCAGCAGCGTAGCAGGGGGTCTAGGGAATGAGCAGTTCTTC.

The chain recombines TRBV5-5 with TRBJ1-2; tentatively, D is TRBD1 (5 bases). The CDR3 is 15 amino acids. The V end was cut by 1 base, the J end by 5 bases, with 15 bases between. Germline CDR1 SGHKS, CDR2 YYEKEE (reference sequence). CDR3: CASSLQAGWAYGYTF. The CDR3 region has the DNA TGTGCCAGCAGCTTGCAGGCAGGGTGGGCGTATGGCTACACCTTC.

This clone was counted only a few times. The chain couples TRBV5-1 to TRBJ1-3; D is ambiguous. Per the germline V gene, CDR1 is SGHRS and CDR2 is YFSETQ. V lost 0 bases, J lost 2 bases, and 6 bases lay in between. This CDR3 is built from 14 residues. CDR3 nucleotide sequence: TGCGCCAGCAGCTTGGGGCTAGCTGGAAACACCATATATTTT. Residues: CASSLGLAGNTIYF.

A few counts support this clone. The chain uses TRBV6-1 and TRBJ1-5, with a possible D match to TRBD1 (5 bases). The CDR3 totals 14 residues. Looked up from germline, CDR1 is MNHNS and CDR2 is SASEGT. Trimming took off 5 bases at V and 10 bases at J, with 18 bases between the two ends. In DNA, the CDR3 is TGTGCCAGCAGTCCGGGAGGCGGCGGGGGTCCCCAGCATTTT. Its translation: CASSPGGGGGPQHF.

The rearrangement joins TRBV2 to TRBJ1-5; 7 nucleotides line up with TRBD1. In germline, CDR1 is SNHLY, CDR2 FYNNEI. Trimming took 5 bases from V and 2 from J; bases not matched to a gene: 6. The CDR3 is made up of 15 amino acids. CDR3 in DNA: TGTGCCAGCAGTACGACAGGGCCAGGCAATCAGCCCCAGCATTTT. Translated, it gives CASSTTGPGNQPQHF.

This clone was counted between two and nine times. V usage is TRBV25-1 and J usage is TRBJ2-5; possibly TRBD1 for D (5 bases). V gave up 1 base and J gave up 6 bases, with 12 bases separating them. Germline V gives CDR1 MGHDK, CDR2 SYGVNS. This CDR3 has 14 amino acids. The CDR3 coding sequence is TGTGCCAGCAGTGAATTCGGGCAGGGAAAGACCCAGTACTTC. Amino acids: CASSEFGQGKTQYF.

V is TRBV19 and J is TRBJ2-7, with D possibly being TRBD2 (5 bases). The CDR3 has 15 amino acids. Germline CDR1 is LNHDA and CDR2 is SQIVND (reference sequence). V was shortened by 4 bases and J by 5 bases, with 18 bases between the two germline ends. CDR3 DNA: TGTGCCAGTAGTAACGGACTTAAAATAAGGCACGAGCAGTACTTC. Its protein product is CASSNGLKIRHEQYF.